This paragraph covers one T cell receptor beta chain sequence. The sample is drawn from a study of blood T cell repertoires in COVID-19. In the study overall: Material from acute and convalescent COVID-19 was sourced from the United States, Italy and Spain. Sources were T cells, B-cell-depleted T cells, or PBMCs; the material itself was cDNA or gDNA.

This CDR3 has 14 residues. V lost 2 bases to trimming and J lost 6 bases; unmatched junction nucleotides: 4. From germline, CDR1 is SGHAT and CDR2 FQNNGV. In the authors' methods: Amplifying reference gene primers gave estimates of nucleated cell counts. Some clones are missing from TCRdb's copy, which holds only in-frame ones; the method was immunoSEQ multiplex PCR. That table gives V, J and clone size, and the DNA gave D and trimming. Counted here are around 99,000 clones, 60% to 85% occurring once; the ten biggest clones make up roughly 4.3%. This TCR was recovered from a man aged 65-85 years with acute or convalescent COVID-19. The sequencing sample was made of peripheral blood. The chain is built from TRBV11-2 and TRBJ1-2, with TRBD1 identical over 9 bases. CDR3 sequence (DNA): TGTGCCAGCAGCTTAACGGACAGGGGAAATGGCTACACCTTC. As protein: CASSLTDRGNGYTF.